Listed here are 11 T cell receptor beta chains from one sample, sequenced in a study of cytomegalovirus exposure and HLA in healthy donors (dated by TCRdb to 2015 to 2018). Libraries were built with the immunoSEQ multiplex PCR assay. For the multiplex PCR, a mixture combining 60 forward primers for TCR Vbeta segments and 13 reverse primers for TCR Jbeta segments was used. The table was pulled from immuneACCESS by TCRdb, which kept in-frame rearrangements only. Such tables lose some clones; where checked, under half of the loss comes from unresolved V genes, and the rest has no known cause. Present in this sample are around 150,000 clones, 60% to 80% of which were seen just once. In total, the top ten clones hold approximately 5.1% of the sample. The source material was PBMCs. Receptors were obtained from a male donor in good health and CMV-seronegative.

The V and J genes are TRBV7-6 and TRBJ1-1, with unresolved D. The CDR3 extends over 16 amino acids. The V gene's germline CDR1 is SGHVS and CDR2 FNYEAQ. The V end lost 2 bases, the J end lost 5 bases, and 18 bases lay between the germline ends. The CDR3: CASSLKVAGKDTEAFF. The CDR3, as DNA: TGTGCCAGCAGCTTAAAGGTCGCGGGTAAGGATACTGAAGCTTTCTTT.

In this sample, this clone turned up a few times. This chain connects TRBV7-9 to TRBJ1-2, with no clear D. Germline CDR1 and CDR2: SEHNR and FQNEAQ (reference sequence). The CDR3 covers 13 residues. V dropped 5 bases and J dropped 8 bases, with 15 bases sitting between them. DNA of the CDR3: TGTGCCAGCAGCCCGCGGACTGGTGGCGGCTACACCTTC. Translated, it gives CASSPRTGGGYTF. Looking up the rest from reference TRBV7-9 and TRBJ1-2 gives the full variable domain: DTGVSQNPRHKITKRGQNVTFRCDPISEHNRLYWYRQTLGQGPEFLTYFQNEAQLEKSRLLSDRFSAERPKGSFSTLEIQRTEQGDSAMYLCASSPRTGGGYTFGSGTRLTVV.

This chain's CDR3 is CASSAGTGGQNYGYTF. The CDR3 nucleotides read TGTGCCAGCAGCGCCGGAACCGGGGGACAGAACTATGGCTACACCTTC. The chain couples TRBV28 to TRBJ1-2, with 7 bases lining up with TRBD1. Per germline, CDR1 MDHEN and CDR2 SYDVKM. This CDR3 comprises 16 residues. With 6 bases clipped from V and 2 bases from J, the junction kept 12 bases outside the gene matches.

The CDR3 sequence: CASRSASYNEQFF. The DNA for the CDR3 is TGCGCCAGCCGGAGTGCTTCATACAATGAGCAGTTCTTC. This rearrangement joins TRBV5-1 to TRBJ2-1; D unclear. Looked up from germline, CDR1 is SGHRS and CDR2 is YFSETQ. Deletions cut 7 bases from V and 4 bases from J, with 12 bases between. The CDR3 is 13 residues long.

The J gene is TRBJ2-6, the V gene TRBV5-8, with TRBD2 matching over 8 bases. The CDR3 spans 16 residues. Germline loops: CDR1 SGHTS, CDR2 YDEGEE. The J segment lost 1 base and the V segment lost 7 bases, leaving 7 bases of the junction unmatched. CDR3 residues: CASAGTRASGANVLTF. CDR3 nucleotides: TGTGCCAGCGCCGGGACTAGAGCGTCTGGGGCCAACGTCCTGACTTTC.

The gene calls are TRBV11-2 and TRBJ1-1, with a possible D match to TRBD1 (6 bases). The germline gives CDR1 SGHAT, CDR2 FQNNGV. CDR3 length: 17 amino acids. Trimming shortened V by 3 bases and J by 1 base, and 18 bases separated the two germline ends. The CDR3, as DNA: TGTGCCAGCAGCTTCAGAGCGATCGGGACATCGAACACTGAAGCTTTCTTT. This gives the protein CASSFRAIGTSNTEAFF.

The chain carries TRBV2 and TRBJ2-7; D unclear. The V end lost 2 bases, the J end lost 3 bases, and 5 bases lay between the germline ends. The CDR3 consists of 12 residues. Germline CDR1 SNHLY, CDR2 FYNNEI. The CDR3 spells CASSERVYEQYF. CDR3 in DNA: TGTGCCAGCAGTGAAAGAGTCTACGAGCAGTACTTC. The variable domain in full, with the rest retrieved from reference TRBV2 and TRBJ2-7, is EPEVTQTPSHQVTQMGQEVILRCVPISNHLYFYWYRQILGQKVEFLVSFYNNEISEKSEIFDDQFSVERPDGSNFTLKIRSTKLEDSAMYFCASSERVYEQYFGPGTRLTVT.

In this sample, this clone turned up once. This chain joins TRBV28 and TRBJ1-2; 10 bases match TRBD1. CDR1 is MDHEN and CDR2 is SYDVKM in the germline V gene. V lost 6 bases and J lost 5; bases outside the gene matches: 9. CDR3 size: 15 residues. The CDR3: CASRETGGLVYGYTF. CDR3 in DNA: TGTGCCAGCAGGGAGACAGGGGGCTTGGTATATGGCTACACCTTC.

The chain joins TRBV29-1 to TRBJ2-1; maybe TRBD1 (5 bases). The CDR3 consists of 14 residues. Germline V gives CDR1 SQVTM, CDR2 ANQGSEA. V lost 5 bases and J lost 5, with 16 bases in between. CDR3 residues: CSVTPRNRHNEQFF. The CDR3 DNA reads TGCAGCGTTACCCCCCGTAACAGGCACAATGAGCAGTTCTTC.

This CDR3 is CASSKDREVMNTEAFF. In DNA form, the CDR3 reads TGTGCCAGCAGCAAGGACAGGGAAGTCATGAACACTGAAGCTTTCTTT. V is TRBV5-4 and J is TRBJ1-1; 8 bases are a match to TRBD1. The ends lost 4 bases at V and 0 bases at J; junction bases unmatched: 8. The CDR3 consists of 16 residues. From germline, CDR1 is SGHNT and CDR2 YYREEE (reference sequence).

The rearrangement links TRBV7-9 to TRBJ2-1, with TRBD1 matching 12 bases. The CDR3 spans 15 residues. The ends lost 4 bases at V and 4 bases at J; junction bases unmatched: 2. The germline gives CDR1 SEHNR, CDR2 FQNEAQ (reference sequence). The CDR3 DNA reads TGTGCCAGCAGCTCGGGACAGGGGGCTTACAATGAGCAGTTCTTC. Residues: CASSSGQGAYNEQFF.